The 6 T cell receptor beta chains below all came from one sample that was sequenced in a study of cytomegalovirus exposure and HLA in healthy donors. Assay: immunoSEQ multiplex PCR; the TCRdb copy retains only in-frame clones and omits some. The sample yields some 200,000 clones, 85% to 95% seen once. The sequencing input was PBMCs. The receptors derive from a woman in her late teens or twenties in good health and CMV-seronegative.

The chain joins TRBV5-4 to TRBJ2-7; 13 bases line up with TRBD2. CDR1 and CDR2 from the germline V gene are SGHNT and YYREEE (reference sequence). The CDR3 contains 16 residues. J gave up 5 bases and V 4 bases, and 9 bases lay outside the gene matches. The CDR3 DNA reads TGTGCCAGCAGCCCCCTCCCCGGACTAGCGGGAGACGAGCAGTACTTC. Its translation is CASSPLPGLAGDEQYF.

This chain uses TRBV9 with TRBJ2-1, with D tentatively TRBD2 (6 bases). This CDR3 has 14 amino acids. Germline CDR1 and CDR2: SGDLS and YYNGEE. V was shortened by 0 bases and J by 6 bases, with 10 bases between the two germline ends. CDR3 region: CASSVAGVSNEQFF. The CDR3 DNA is TGTGCCAGCAGCGTAGCGGGAGTATCCAATGAGCAGTTCTTC.

The chain is built from TRBV5-1 and TRBJ2-1; 7 nucleotides line up with TRBD1. Per germline, CDR1 SGHRS and CDR2 YFSETQ. This CDR3 region has 15 residues. V lost 0 bases, J lost 2 bases, and 2 bases stayed unmatched. CDR3 in amino acids: CASSLGDRPYNEQFF. For the CDR3, the DNA is TGCGCCAGCAGCTTGGGGGACAGACCCTACAATGAGCAGTTCTTC.

V gene TRBV19 combines with J gene TRBJ2-7; 9 nucleotides align to TRBD2. J lost 5 bases, V lost 8 bases, and 4 bases had no gene match. The CDR3 loop spans 12 amino acids. Germline V lookup: CDR1 LNHDA, CDR2 SQIVND (reference sequence). CDR3 DNA: TGTGCCAGTGGTAGCGGGAGTCACGAGCAGTACTTC. This codes for CASGSGSHEQYF. Full variable domain (missing parts from reference TRBV19 and TRBJ2-7): DGGITQSPKYLFRKEGQNVTLSCEQNLNHDAMYWYRQDPGQGLRLIYYSQIVNDFQKGDIAEGYSVSREKKESFPLTVTSAQKNPTAFYLCASGSGSHEQYFGPGTRLTVT.

The CDR3 region is CAWSIGQYGYTF. Here the CDR3 DNA reads TGTGCCTGGAGTATAGGACAGTATGGCTACACCTTC. This rearrangement joins TRBV30 to TRBJ1-2; a possible D gene is TRBD1 (6 bases). CDR1 is GTSNPN, CDR2 SVGIG, per germline (reference sequence). The CDR3 is made up of 12 amino acids. V lost 2 bases, J lost 5 bases, and 9 bases lay in between.

The chain joins TRBV28 to TRBJ1-1, with TRBD1 identical over 7 bases. Germline V lookup: CDR1 MDHEN, CDR2 SYDVKM. The CDR3 is made up of 14 amino acids. V was pared by 5 bases and J by 5 bases, with 8 bases of the junction left unmatched. CDR3 residues: CASSPRTGETEAFF. DNA for the CDR3: TGTGCCAGCAGTCCCCGCACAGGGGAAACTGAAGCTTTCTTT.